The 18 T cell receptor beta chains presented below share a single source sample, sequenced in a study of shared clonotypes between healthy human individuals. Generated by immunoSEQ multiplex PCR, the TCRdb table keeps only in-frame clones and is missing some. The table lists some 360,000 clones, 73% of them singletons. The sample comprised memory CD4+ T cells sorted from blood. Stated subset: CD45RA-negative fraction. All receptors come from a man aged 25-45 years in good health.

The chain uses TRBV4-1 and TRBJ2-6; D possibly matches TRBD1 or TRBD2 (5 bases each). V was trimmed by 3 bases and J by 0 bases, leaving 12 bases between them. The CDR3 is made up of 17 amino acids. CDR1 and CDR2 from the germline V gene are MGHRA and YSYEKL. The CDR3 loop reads CASSQTGRLSGANVLTF. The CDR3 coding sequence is TGCGCCAGCAGCCAGACGGGACGGCTCTCTGGGGCCAACGTCCTGACTTTC.

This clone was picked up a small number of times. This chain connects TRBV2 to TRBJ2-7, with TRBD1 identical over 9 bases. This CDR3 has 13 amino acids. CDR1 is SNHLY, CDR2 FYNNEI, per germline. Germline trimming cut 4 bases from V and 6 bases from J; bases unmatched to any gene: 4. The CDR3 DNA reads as TGTGCCAGCAGTGGCGGACAGGGGTTCGAGCAGTACTTC. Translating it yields CASSGGQGFEQYF.

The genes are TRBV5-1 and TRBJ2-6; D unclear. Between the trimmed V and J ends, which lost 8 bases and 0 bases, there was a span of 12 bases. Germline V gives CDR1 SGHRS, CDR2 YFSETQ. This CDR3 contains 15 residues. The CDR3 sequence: CASTLQSSGANVLTF. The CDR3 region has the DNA TGCGCCAGTACCCTACAGAGCTCTGGGGCCAACGTCCTGACTTTC.

Here the CDR3 DNA reads TGCGCCAGCAGCTTGGTGGGACACGGTGAAGCTTTCTTT. It encodes CASSLVGHGEAFF. The chain recombines TRBV5-1 with TRBJ1-1, with D maybe TRBD1 (6 bases). V was clipped by 0 bases and J by 7 bases, with 10 bases between them. Germline V gene data show CDR1 as SGHRS and CDR2 as YFSETQ. The CDR3 runs 13 residues.

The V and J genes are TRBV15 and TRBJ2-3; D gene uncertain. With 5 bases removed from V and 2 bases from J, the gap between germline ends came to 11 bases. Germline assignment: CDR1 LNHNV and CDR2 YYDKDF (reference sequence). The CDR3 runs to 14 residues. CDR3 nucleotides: TGTGCCACCAGCTCCCAGTTCATCACAGATACGCAGTATTTT. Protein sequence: CATSSQFITDTQYF.

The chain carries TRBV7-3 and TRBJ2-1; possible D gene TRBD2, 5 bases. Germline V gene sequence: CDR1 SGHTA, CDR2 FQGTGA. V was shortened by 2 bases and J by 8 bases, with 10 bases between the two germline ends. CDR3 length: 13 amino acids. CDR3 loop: CASSLDYPHEQFF. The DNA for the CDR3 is TGTGCCAGCAGCTTAGACTACCCCCATGAGCAGTTCTTC.

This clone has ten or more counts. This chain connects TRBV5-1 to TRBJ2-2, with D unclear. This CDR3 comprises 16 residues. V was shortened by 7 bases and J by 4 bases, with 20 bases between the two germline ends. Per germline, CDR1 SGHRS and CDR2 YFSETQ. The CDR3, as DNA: TGCGCCAGCCAAACTGCCCCCGCCCAGCGCACCGGGGAGCTGTTTTTT. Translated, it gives CASQTAPAQRTGELFF.

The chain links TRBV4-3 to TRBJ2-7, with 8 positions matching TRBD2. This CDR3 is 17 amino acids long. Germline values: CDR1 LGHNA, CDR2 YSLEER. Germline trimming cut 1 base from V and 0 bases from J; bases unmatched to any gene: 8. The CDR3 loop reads CASSQGAGGRSSYEQYF. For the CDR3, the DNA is TGCGCCAGCAGCCAAGGGGCGGGAGGCCGAAGCTCCTACGAGCAGTACTTC.

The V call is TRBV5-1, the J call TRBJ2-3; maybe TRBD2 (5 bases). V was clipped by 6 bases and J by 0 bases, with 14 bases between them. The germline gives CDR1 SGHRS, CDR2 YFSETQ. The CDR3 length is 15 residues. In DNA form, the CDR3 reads TGCGCCAGCACGCCTCGACCTAGCAGCACAGATACGCAGTATTTT. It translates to CASTPRPSSTDTQYF.

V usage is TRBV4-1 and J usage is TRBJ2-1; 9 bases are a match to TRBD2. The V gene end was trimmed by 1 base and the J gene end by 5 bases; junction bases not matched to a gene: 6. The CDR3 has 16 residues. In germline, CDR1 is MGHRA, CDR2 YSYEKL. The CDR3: CASSQASSGTHNEQFF. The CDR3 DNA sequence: TGCGCCAGCAGCCAAGCGTCTAGCGGGACCCACAATGAGCAGTTCTTC.

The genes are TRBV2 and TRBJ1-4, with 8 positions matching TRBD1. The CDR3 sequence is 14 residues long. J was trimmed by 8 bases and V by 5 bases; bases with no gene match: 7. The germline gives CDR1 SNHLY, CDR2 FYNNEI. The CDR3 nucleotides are TGTGCCAGCAGTAAGACAGGGGTAGAGGAAAAACTGTTTTTT. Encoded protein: CASSKTGVEEKLFF.

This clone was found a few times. The CDR3 loop reads CASSPGGFTQYF. The CDR3 DNA sequence: TGTGCCAGCTCACCGGGAGGTTTTACGCAGTATTTT. This sequence joins TRBV18 and TRBJ2-3; D perhaps matches TRBD2 (6 bases). V was trimmed by 3 bases and J by 8 bases, leaving 9 bases between them. CDR3 length: 12 amino acids. Germline-derived CDR1 and CDR2 are KGHSH and LQKENI.

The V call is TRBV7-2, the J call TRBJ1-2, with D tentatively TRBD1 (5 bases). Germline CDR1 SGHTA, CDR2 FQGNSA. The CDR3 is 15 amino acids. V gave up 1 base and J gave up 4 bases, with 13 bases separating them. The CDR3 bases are TGTGCCAGCAGCTTAGGGGCGGGACTTACCTATGGCTACACCTTC. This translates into CASSLGAGLTYGYTF.

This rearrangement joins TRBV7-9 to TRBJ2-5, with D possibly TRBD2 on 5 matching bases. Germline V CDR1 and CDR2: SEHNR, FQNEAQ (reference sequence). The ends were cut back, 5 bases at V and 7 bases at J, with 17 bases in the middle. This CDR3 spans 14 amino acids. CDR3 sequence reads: CASSAFGVLGTQYF. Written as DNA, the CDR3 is TGTGCCAGCAGCGCGTTCGGGGTGTTAGGGACCCAGTACTTC.

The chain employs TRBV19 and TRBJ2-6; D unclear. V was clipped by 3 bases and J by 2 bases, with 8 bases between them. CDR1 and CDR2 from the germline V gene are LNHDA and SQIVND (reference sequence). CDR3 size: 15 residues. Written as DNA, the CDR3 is TGTGCCAGTAGTATGGGGAACCCTGGGGCCAACGTCCTGACTTTC. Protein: CASSMGNPGANVLTF. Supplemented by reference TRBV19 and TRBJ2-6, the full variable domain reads DGGITQSPKYLFRKEGQNVTLSCEQNLNHDAMYWYRQDPGQGLRLIYYSQIVNDFQKGDIAEGYSVSREKKESFPLTVTSAQKNPTAFYLCASSMGNPGANVLTFGAGSRLTVL.

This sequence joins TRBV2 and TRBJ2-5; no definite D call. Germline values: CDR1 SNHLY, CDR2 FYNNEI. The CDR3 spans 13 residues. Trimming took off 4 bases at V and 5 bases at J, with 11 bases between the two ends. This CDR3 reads CASSVAGSETQYF. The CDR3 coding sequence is TGTGCCAGCAGTGTTGCTGGGTCGGAGACCCAGTACTTC. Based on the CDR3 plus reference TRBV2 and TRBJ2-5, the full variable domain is EPEVTQTPSHQVTQMGQEVILRCVPISNHLYFYWYRQILGQKVEFLVSFYNNEISEKSEIFDDQFSVERPDGSNFTLKIRSTKLEDSAMYFCASSVAGSETQYFGPGTRLLVL.

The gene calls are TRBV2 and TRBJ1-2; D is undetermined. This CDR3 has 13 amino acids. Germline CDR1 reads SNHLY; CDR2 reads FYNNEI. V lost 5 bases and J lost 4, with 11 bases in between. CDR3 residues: CASSRGRIYGYTF. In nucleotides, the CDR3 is TGTGCCAGCAGTCGAGGACGGATCTATGGCTACACCTTC.

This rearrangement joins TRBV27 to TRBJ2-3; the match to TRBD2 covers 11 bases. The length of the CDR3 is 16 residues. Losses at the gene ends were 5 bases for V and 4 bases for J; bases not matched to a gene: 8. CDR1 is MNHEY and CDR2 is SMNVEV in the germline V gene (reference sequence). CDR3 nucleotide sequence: TGTGCCAGCAGTCCTCGACTAGCGGGGCGGGCAGATACGCAGTATTTT. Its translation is CASSPRLAGRADTQYF.